Listed below are T cell receptor beta chains from one sample, sequenced in a study of blood T cells in healthy people across ages. TCRdb re-called the 5' RACE reads through MiXCR, storing one row per CDR3 protein. This table holds about 620,000 distinct CDR3 sequences, roughly half found once. The source material was blood. These receptors were obtained from a woman aged 80 or older in good health. CDR3s include the opening cysteine and the closing phenylalanine or tryptophan. The order of the fields is J gene, D gene, clone size, V gene, CDR3 DNA, CDR3 protein. D genes are given only for firm matches. Expanded clones are given a class, and other clones once, few, many or no size at all.

TRBJ2-2 TRBD1 NA TRBV5-1 TGCGCCAGCAGCAGGGACAGAGCGAACACCGGGGAGCTGTTTTTT CASSRDRANTGELFF
TRBJ2-5 NA NA TRBV18 TGTGCCAGCTCACCACAGATTAGCGGTAGTACCCCAATGGAGACCCAGTACTTC CASSPQISGSTPMETQYF
TRBJ2-3 TRBD2 NA TRBV15 TGTGCCACCAGCAGTTTGCCGGGACTAGCTGACTATACGCAGTATTTT CATSSLPGLADYTQYF
TRBJ2-7 NA NA TRBV6-6 TGTGCCAGCAGTTACACTGGTGGGAGAGGGTACGAGCAGTACTTC CASSYTGGRGYEQYF
TRBJ2-5 NA NA TRBV10-3 TGTGCCATCAGTGAGTCGATTAGTAGAGAGCTAGAGACCCAGTACTTC CAISESISRELETQYF
TRBJ2-2 TRBD1 few TRBV5-1 TGCGCCGGCAGTCCGCTGCCGGGACAGACAACCGGGGAGCTGTTTTTT CAGSPLPGQTTGELFF
TRBJ2-1 TRBD2 once TRBV20-1 TGCAGTGCTAGAGGCCTATTACTAGCGGGAGCCAACAATGAGCAGTTCTTC CSARGLLLAGANNEQFF
TRBJ1-6 NA NA TRBV6-1 TGTGCCAGCAGCAACGACGCTGAAAGTTGGGGGCATAATTCACCCCTCCACTTT CASSNDAESWGHNSPLHF
TRBJ1-1 NA NA TRBV6-6 TGTGCCAGCAGTTACGGGGGCCCCTCCATGAACACTGAAGCTTTCTTT CASSYGGPSMNTEAFF
TRBJ2-7 NA NA TRBV29-1 TGCAGCATTGGGGGCAGGCTCTCCTACAATGAGCAGTACTTC CSIGGRLSYNEQYF
TRBJ1-1 NA NA TRBV7-2 TGTGCCAGCAGCTTAGAGATTAACATGAACACTGAAGCTTTCTTT CASSLEINMNTEAFF
TRBJ1-2 NA few TRBV10-3 TGTGCCATCACTCAACCGGGGAGGGACGGCTACACCTTC CAITQPGRDGYTF
TRBJ2-1 NA many TRBV20-1 TGCAGTGCCATCCGGGACTTCAGGAATGAGCAGTTCTTC CSAIRDFRNEQFF
TRBJ2-1 NA NA TRBV11-2 TGTGCCAGCAGCTCTGTCCGGGGGAAACACAATGAGCAGTTCTTC CASSSVRGKHNEQFF
TRBJ1-1 NA NA TRBV10-3 TGTGCCATCAGTGATCAGGGAATGTACACTGAAGCTTTCTTT CAISDQGMYTEAFF
TRBJ2-2 NA few TRBV18 TGTGCCAGCTCACCAAGGGGGAACACCGGGGAGCTGTTTTTT CASSPRGNTGELFF